The clone carrying this T cell receptor (beta chain) occurred a few times. The target antigen is unknown. The data were taken from a study of monozygotic twins with cystic fibrosis. Study summary: Library input was 2.5 to 3.5 micrograms of fragmented DNA, with about 15 PCR cycles. Study conclusions and caveats: No link emerged between shared CDR3 counts and age, concordance or severity. Nucleotide-identical clonotype sharing was significantly higher within monozygotic CF twin pairs than between unrelated CF individuals.

Germline assignment: CDR1 KGHSH and CDR2 LQKENI. This CDR3 has 13 residues. The ends were cut back, 3 bases at V and 5 bases at J, with 7 bases in the middle. Generated by immunoSEQ multiplex PCR, the TCRdb table keeps only in-frame clones and is missing some. In the table there are some 30,000 clones, approximately 92% of which are singletons. Input material: blood. The chain carries TRBV18 and TRBJ1-4; D is undetermined. This TCR derives from a girl aged 2 to 9 with cystic fibrosis. This CDR3 is CASSPSSNEKLFF. The CDR3 coding sequence is TGTGCCAGCTCACCCTCATCGAATGAAAAACTGTTTTTT. Using reference TRBV18 and TRBJ1-4 for the parts outside the CDR3, the full variable domain is NAGVMQNPRHLVRRRGQEARLRCSPMKGHSHVYWYRQLPEEGLKFMVYLQKENIIDESGMPKERFSAEFPKEGPSILRIQQVVRGDSAAYFCASSPSSNEKLFFGSGTQLSVL.